The 30 T cell receptor beta chains in this list originate from one sample, sequenced in a study of T-cell memory formation after mild COVID-19. TCRdb re-called the 5' RACE reads with MiXCR, one entry per CDR3 protein. Of 250,000 to 350,000 distinct CDR3 sequences in the sample, roughly 21% were seen once. Sequenced: PBMCs or a T cell subset sorted from them (not recorded which). These receptors were taken from a man aged 18 to 29 who had mild COVID-19 (a few samples of this study predate the infection). Cell type and time point are not known.

This clonotype was seen a few times. The V and J genes are TRBV2 and TRBJ2-3; perhaps D is TRBD1 or TRBD2 (6 bases each). The CDR3 is 14 amino acids. Germline V gives CDR1 SNHLY, CDR2 FYNNEI. V lost 8 bases and J 1 base, leaving 13 bases between the germline ends. The CDR3 coding sequence is TGTGCCAGCGATAGCGGACAGCGCACAGATACGCAGTATTTT. Encoded protein: CASDSGQRTDTQYF.

The chain links TRBV18 to TRBJ2-5; 7 nucleotides align to TRBD1. This CDR3 is built from 13 residues. Germline V lookup: CDR1 KGHSH, CDR2 LQKENI. After removal of 4 bases from V and 5 bases from J, the junction contained 4 bases not matched to a gene. This CDR3 is CASSRDRAETQYF. As DNA, the CDR3 is TGTGCCAGCTCACGAGACAGGGCCGAGACCCAGTACTTC. Using reference TRBV18 and TRBJ2-5 for the parts outside the CDR3, the full variable domain is NAGVMQNPRHLVRRRGQEARLRCSPMKGHSHVYWYRQLPEEGLKFMVYLQKENIIDESGMPKERFSAEFPKEGPSILRIQQVVRGDSAAYFCASSRDRAETQYFGPGTRLLVL.

This clonotype was observed a few times. This chain connects TRBV6-5 to TRBJ2-7, with D unresolved. The CDR3 is 14 residues long. The germline V gene encodes CDR1 MNHEY and CDR2 SVGAGI. Trimming shortened V by 4 bases and J by 6 bases, and 16 bases separated the two germline ends. The CDR3 region has the DNA TGTGCCAGCAGTTCCCGGACCGTCGGATCCGAGCAGTACGTC. Amino acids: CASSSRTVGSEQYV.

This clonotype was recorded a few times. V gene TRBV5-1 combines with J gene TRBJ2-3, with D hard to call. The CDR3 spans 15 residues. Germline V gene data show CDR1 as SGHRS and CDR2 as YFSETQ. V gave up 3 bases and J gave up 2 bases, with 13 bases separating them. The CDR3 loop is CASSSNAGNTDTQYF. In DNA form, the CDR3 reads TGCGCCAGCAGCTCAAATGCAGGCAACACAGATACGCAGTATTTT.

This clonotype has only a few counts. The J gene is TRBJ2-1, the V gene TRBV29-1; D unresolved. The germline gives CDR1 SQVTM, CDR2 ANQGSEA. The CDR3 length is 13 residues. Trimming left V 4 bases short and J 2 bases short, with 9 bases between. CDR3: CSVAPLPYNEQFF. Here the CDR3 DNA reads TGCAGCGTTGCCCCGTTACCCTACAATGAGCAGTTCTTC.

This clonotype showed up just a few times. The gene calls are TRBV7-9 and TRBJ1-2; no definite D call. Trimming took 1 base from V and 5 from J, leaving 11 bases between them. Germline V gene lookup returns CDR1 SEHNR and CDR2 FQNEAQ (reference sequence). The CDR3 is 14 amino acids. Here the CDR3 reads CASSLDGRLYGYTF. The CDR3 coding sequence is TGTGCCAGCAGCTTAGACGGCAGGCTTTATGGCTACACCTTC.

The gene calls are TRBV7-2 and TRBJ1-1; D uncertain. The CDR3 consists of 12 residues. In germline, CDR1 is SGHTA, CDR2 FQGNSA. The V gene lost 3 bases and the J gene lost 5 bases, with 7 bases spanning the gap. CDR3 in amino acids: CASSFLGTEAFF. The CDR3 DNA follows: TGTGCCAGCAGCTTTCTTGGGACTGAAGCTTTCTTT. Supplemented by reference TRBV7-2 and TRBJ1-1, the full variable domain reads GAGVSQSPSNKVTEKGKDVELRCDPISGHTALYWYRQSLGQGLEFLIYFQGNSAPDKSGLPSDRFSAERTGGSVSTLTIQRTQQEDSAVYLCASSFLGTEAFFGQGTRLTVV.

The CDR3 region has the DNA TGCGCCAGCAGCTTGGGACAGATCAACACCGGGGAGCTGTTTTTT. Residues: CASSLGQINTGELFF. The genes are TRBV5-1 and TRBJ2-2; weak D call: TRBD1 (5 bases). Trimming took off 0 bases at V and 2 bases at J, with 8 bases between the two ends. This CDR3 is built from 15 residues. Germline CDR1 reads SGHRS; CDR2 reads YFSETQ.

This clonotype turned up a few times. The V and J genes are TRBV3-1 and TRBJ2-1; 8 bases line up with TRBD2. The germline CDR1 and CDR2 sequences are LGHDT and YNNKEL (reference sequence). The CDR3 contains 14 residues. Trimming took 3 bases from V and 8 from J; bases not matched to a gene: 6. CDR3 protein: CASSQRGDSYEQFF. DNA for the CDR3: TGTGCCAGCAGCCAGCGGGGGGATTCATATGAGCAGTTCTTC.

Comment on this clonotype: A read error is possible here, since a much larger clone lies one base away. The chain uses TRBV7-7 and TRBJ2-5; 7 nucleotides agree with TRBD2. This CDR3 spans 15 amino acids. Germline lookup yields CDR1 SSHAT and CDR2 FNYEAQ (reference sequence). The CDR3 spells CASSPGPGGQETQYF. CDR3 nucleotide sequence: TGTGCTAGCAGCCCCGGACCGGGGGGCCAAGAGACCCAGTACTTC.

This chain links TRBV2 with TRBJ1-1; the D is unclear. Trimming removed 9 bases from V and 1 base from J, with 6 bases in between. The germline V gene encodes CDR1 SNHLY and CDR2 FYNNEI. This CDR3 region has 11 residues. CDR3 residues: CARSGNTEAFF. CDR3 nucleotide sequence: TGTGCCAGGTCCGGGAACACTGAAGCTTTCTTT. The whole variable domain, filled in from reference TRBV2 and TRBJ1-1, reads EPEVTQTPSHQVTQMGQEVILRCVPISNHLYFYWYRQILGQKVEFLVSFYNNEISEKSEIFDDQFSVERPDGSNFTLKIRSTKLEDSAMYFCARSGNTEAFFGQGTRLTVV.

This clonotype was seen a handful of times. This chain connects TRBV7-2 to TRBJ2-3, with TRBD2 matching over 10 bases. The germline CDR1 and CDR2 sequences are SGHTA and FQGNSA. CDR3 length: 15 amino acids. The V segment lost 5 bases and the J segment 6 bases; nucleotides outside the gene matches: 8. CDR3 in amino acids: CASSARSGGRDTQYF. Here the CDR3 DNA reads TGTGCCAGCAGCGCCCGTAGCGGGGGGAGGGATACGCAGTATTTT.

This clonotype has only a few counts. The rearrangement links TRBV25-1 to TRBJ1-1, with D hard to call. The germline V gene has CDR1 MGHDK and CDR2 SYGVNS. This CDR3 region has 15 residues. Trimming shortened V by 6 bases and J by 4 bases, and 18 bases separated the two germline ends. The CDR3: CASSARSGLVTEAFF. CDR3 DNA: TGTGCCAGCAGCGCCCGTTCGGGCTTGGTCACTGAAGCTTTCTTT.

The chain couples TRBV7-2 to TRBJ2-7; unclear D gene. V was pared by 4 bases and J by 3 bases, with 7 bases between. There are 12 residues in the CDR3. Germline V gene data show CDR1 as SGHTA and CDR2 as FQGNSA. The CDR3 sequence: CASSSDLYEQYF. The CDR3 nucleotides read TGTGCCAGCAGCTCGGACCTCTACGAGCAGTACTTC.

The gene calls are TRBV12-3 or TRBV12-4 and TRBJ2-3; D possibly uses TRBD1 or TRBD2 (5 bases each). CDR3 length equals 15 residues. The V end was cut by 6 bases, the J end by 4 bases, with 17 bases between. The CDR3 loop is CASSPPGAAPDTQYF. The CDR3 DNA is TGTGCCAGCAGCCCCCCCGGGGCGGCCCCAGATACGCAGTATTTT.

This chain links TRBV4-1 with TRBJ2-7, with a tentative D call TRBD1 (6 bases). Trimming removed 2 bases at V and 3 bases at J, with 14 bases between. The germline CDR1 and CDR2 sequences are MGHRA and YSYEKL. The CDR3 sequence is 15 residues long. Written as DNA, the CDR3 is TGCGCCAGCAGCCAATCGGACAGCCAGAGCTACGAGCAGTACGTC. It encodes CASSQSDSQSYEQYV.

The gene calls are TRBV7-9 and TRBJ2-1, with 7 nucleotides matching TRBD2. The CDR3 extends over 15 amino acids. V lost 6 bases, J lost 4 bases, and 9 bases stayed unmatched. Germline V gives CDR1 SEHNR, CDR2 FQNEAQ (reference sequence). CDR3 sequence: CASSSSGVLYNEQFF. CDR3 in DNA: TGTGCCAGCAGTTCGAGCGGGGTCCTTTACAATGAGCAGTTCTTC.

V and J are TRBV3-1 and TRBJ2-5; possible D gene TRBD1, 6 bases. The CDR3 is 14 residues long. The V gene's germline CDR1 is LGHDT and CDR2 YNNKEL (reference sequence). Trimming stripped 1 base from V and 5 bases from J, with 11 bases between. CDR3 nucleotide sequence: TGTGCCAGCAGCCAAGTCGCAGGGGAGGAGACCCAGTACTTC. It translates to CASSQVAGEETQYF.

This sequence joins TRBV20-1 and TRBJ1-2, with no clear D. CDR3 size: 13 residues. Germline CDR1 DFQATT, CDR2 SNEGSKA (reference sequence). Between the trimmed V and J ends, which lost 6 bases and 1 base, there was a span of 12 bases. The CDR3 sequence: CSAQTRRNYGYTF. The CDR3 nucleotides read TGCAGTGCCCAGACACGCCGTAACTATGGCTACACCTTC.

This clonotype was detected a few times. The chain is built from TRBV7-9 and TRBJ2-2, with D uncertain. This CDR3 is built from 13 residues. Germline V gives CDR1 SEHNR, CDR2 FQNEAQ (reference sequence). The V gene lost 8 bases and the J gene lost 0 bases, with 7 bases spanning the gap. DNA of the CDR3: TGTGCCAGCGCCCAATCGAACACCGGGGAGCTGTTTTTT. Its protein is CASAQSNTGELFF.

This clonotype was seen only a few times. This rearrangement joins TRBV20-1 to TRBJ1-5; 9 bases fit TRBD1. From germline, CDR1 is DFQATT and CDR2 SNEGSKA (reference sequence). The CDR3 length is 17 residues. V shed 0 bases, J shed 2 bases, and the junction held 8 bases outside the gene matches. CDR3 protein: CSARDPTGGSRNQPQHF. CDR3 sequence (DNA): TGCAGTGCTAGAGATCCGACAGGGGGTAGTCGCAATCAGCCCCAGCATTTT.

A remark on this clonotype: A junction end diverges from the germline sequence, so it may reflect a read error. The rearrangement uses TRBV12-3 or TRBV12-4 and TRBJ1-2; TRBD1 aligns across 8 bases. This CDR3 is 13 amino acids long. CDR3 in DNA: TGTGCCAGCAGTTTCAACAGGGGGGAAGGGGGGTCCTTC. Translating it yields CASSFNRGEGGSF.

The genes are TRBV5-1 and TRBJ1-1; TRBD1 agrees at 7 bases. Germline V lookup: CDR1 SGHRS, CDR2 YFSETQ. CDR3 length: 13 amino acids. Trimming at V came to 0 bases and at J to 11 bases, leaving 7 bases not matched to a gene. The CDR3 DNA sequence: TGCGCCAGCAGCTTGGCCCACAGGGGAATGGCTTTCTTT. This gives the protein CASSLAHRGMAFF.

This clonotype was seen only a few times. This rearrangement joins TRBV5-1 to TRBJ1-1, with 10 nucleotides matching TRBD1. The V segment lost 4 bases and the J segment 1 base; nucleotides outside the gene matches: 4. Germline assignment: CDR1 SGHRS and CDR2 YFSETQ. This CDR3 is built from 15 residues. This CDR3 reads CASSNRDRGNTEAFF. Here the CDR3 DNA reads TGCGCCAGCAGCAACCGGGACAGGGGGAACACTGAAGCTTTCTTT.

This sequence joins TRBV11-3 and TRBJ2-7; D is unclear. Trimming took off 1 base at V and 3 bases at J, with 7 bases between the two ends. This CDR3 spans 13 amino acids. Germline CDR1 is SGHNT and CDR2 is YENEEA. The CDR3 loop is CASSLGSDYEQYF. In DNA form, the CDR3 reads TGTGCCAGCAGCTTAGGGAGCGACTACGAGCAGTACTTC.

In DNA, the CDR3 is TGTGCCAGCGGCTATACTATGTACCCCGGGGAGCTGTTTTTT. Residues: CASGYTMYPGELFF. The V and J genes are TRBV28 and TRBJ2-2; D gene uncertain. Germline loops: CDR1 MDHEN, CDR2 SYDVKM. V lost 8 bases and J lost 6, with 16 bases in between. This CDR3 is built from 14 residues. Full variable domain (rest looked up from reference TRBV28 and TRBJ2-2): DVKVTQSSRYLVKRTGEKVFLECVQDMDHENMFWYRQDPGLGLRLIYFSYDVKMKEKGDIPEGYSVSREKKERFSLILESASTNQTSMYLCASGYTMYPGELFFGEGSRLTVL.

The chain carries TRBV9 and TRBJ2-7; D uncertain. The CDR3 is 14 amino acids. Trimming removed 3 bases at V and 2 bases at J, with 12 bases between. CDR1 is SGDLS and CDR2 is YYNGEE in the germline V gene. CDR3 sequence: CASSADTPPYEQYF. CDR3 coding DNA: TGTGCCAGCAGCGCTGATACACCCCCCTACGAGCAGTACTTC.

In this sample, this clonotype turned up a few times. V usage is TRBV7-2 and J usage is TRBJ2-5; TRBD2 matches at 7 bases. CDR1 is SGHTA, CDR2 FQGNSA, per germline. The V segment lost 5 bases and the J segment 3 bases; nucleotides outside the gene matches: 6. This CDR3 has 14 amino acids. CDR3 DNA: TGTGCCAGCAGCCTCGGACTAGTCGAAGAGACCCAGTACTTC. It is translated as CASSLGLVEETQYF.

This clonotype was observed a few times. This chain joins TRBV6-4 and TRBJ1-6, with TRBD1 matching 7 bases. With V trimmed by 6 bases and J by 12 bases, 20 bases remained unmatched. CDR1 MRHNA and CDR2 SNTAGT come from the germline V gene. This CDR3 contains 17 residues. The chain's CDR3 is CASRPQGGTGDTIPLHF. CDR3 nucleotide sequence: TGTGCCAGCAGACCTCAGGGGGGAACAGGGGATACAATACCCCTCCACTTT.

In this sample, this clonotype turned up a few times. The chain combines TRBV27 with TRBJ1-1, with D maybe TRBD1 (6 bases). Trimming left V 3 bases short and J 6 bases short, with 11 bases between. This CDR3 is 13 amino acids long. Germline V gene lookup returns CDR1 MNHEY and CDR2 SMNVEV (reference sequence). CDR3 residues: CASSFVGAAEAFF. In DNA form, the CDR3 reads TGTGCCAGCAGTTTTGTGGGGGCCGCTGAAGCTTTCTTT.